Below are 15 T cell receptor beta chains sequenced from a single sample in a study of T-cell memory formation after mild COVID-19. TCRdb fed the 5' RACE reads into MiXCR, producing one record per CDR3 protein. This sample has about 430,000 distinct CDR3 sequences, with around 17% found just once. Source material: PBMCs or a T cell subset sorted from them (not recorded which). Receptor source: a man aged 18 to 30 who had mild COVID-19 (a few samples of this study predate the infection). Cell type and time point are not known.

In this sample, this clonotype turned up a few times. The chain has TRBV24-1 and TRBJ2-2; D uncertain. CDR1 is KGHDR and CDR2 is SFDVKD in the germline V gene. Trimming left V 2 bases short and J 13 bases short, with 10 bases between. The CDR3 consists of 12 residues. In DNA form, the CDR3 reads TGTGCCACCAGTGATTATGCAGATAGGCTGTTTTTT. As protein: CATSDYADRLFF.

J is TRBJ1-4 and V is TRBV5-1; maybe TRBD1 (5 bases). The CDR3 is 13 amino acids. Germline loops: CDR1 SGHRS, CDR2 YFSETQ. V lost 4 bases and J 8 bases, leaving 12 bases between the germline ends. The chain's CDR3 is CASSRGLGEKLFF. As DNA, the CDR3 is TGCGCCAGCAGCAGGGGACTGGGGGAAAAACTGTTTTTT. Combining the CDR3 with reference TRBV5-1 and TRBJ1-4 gives the whole variable domain KAGVTQTPRYLIKTRGQQVTLSCSPISGHRSVSWYQQTPGQGLQFLFEYFSETQRNKGNFPGRFSGRQFSNSRSEMNVSTLELGDSALYLCASSRGLGEKLFFGSGTQLSVL.

The V gene is TRBV7-2, the J gene TRBJ1-2; perhaps TRBD1 as D (6 bases). This CDR3 contains 14 residues. Trimming stripped 5 bases from V and 7 bases from J, with 17 bases between. The germline gives CDR1 SGHTA, CDR2 FQGNSA. Here the CDR3 DNA reads TGTGCCAGCAGCGCCCGAGTAGGGGGTGGTGGCTACACCTTC. Its translation is CASSARVGGGGYTF.

The sample holds a few counts of this clonotype. This chain joins TRBV12-3 or TRBV12-4 and TRBJ2-3, with TRBD2 as a possible D gene (6 bases). V lost 3 bases and J 4 bases, leaving 17 bases between the germline ends. The CDR3 runs to 16 residues. As DNA, the CDR3 is TGTGCCAGCAGTTTTTCCGTATACAGGAGGGCAGATACGCAGTATTTT. This codes for CASSFSVYRRADTQYF.

This chain joins TRBV7-7 and TRBJ2-5, with a weak D call TRBD2 (6 bases). From germline, CDR1 is SSHAT and CDR2 FNYEAQ (reference sequence). V lost 5 bases, J lost 5 bases, and 15 bases lay in between. The CDR3 totals 14 residues. CDR3 DNA: TGTGCCAGCAGCAATCCGGGACTTAGGGAGACCCAGTACTTC. Its translation: CASSNPGLRETQYF. The variable domain in full, with the rest retrieved from reference TRBV7-7 and TRBJ2-5, is GAGVSQSPRYKVTKRGQDVTLRCDPISSHATLYWYQQALGQGPEFLTYFNYEAQPDKSGLPSDRFSAERPEGSISTLTIQRTEQRDSAMYRCASSNPGLRETQYFGPGTRLLVL.

The chain recombines TRBV2 with TRBJ1-2, with D maybe TRBD1 (5 bases). Germline CDR1 and CDR2: SNHLY and FYNNEI. The CDR3 is made up of 13 amino acids. The ends were cut back, 7 bases at V and 5 bases at J, with 14 bases in the middle. The CDR3 nucleotides are TGTGCCAGCACGCGCTCAGGGATGTATGGCTACACCTTC. It is translated as CASTRSGMYGYTF.

The chain employs TRBV6-6 and TRBJ1-2; D is possibly TRBD1 (5 bases). The germline V gene encodes CDR1 MNHNY and CDR2 SVGAGI (reference sequence). The germline V and J ends were trimmed by 5 bases and 2 bases, with 12 bases remaining between them. The CDR3 sequence is 14 residues long. Here the CDR3 DNA reads TGTGCCAGCAGTCGGGACGGCTCCAACTATGGCTACACCTTC. Residues: CASSRDGSNYGYTF.

V is TRBV5-1 and J is TRBJ2-7; D could derive from TRBD1 or TRBD2 (7 bases each). Per germline, CDR1 SGHRS and CDR2 YFSETQ. Trimming took 4 bases from V and 0 from J, leaving 17 bases between them. This CDR3 region has 16 residues. The CDR3 sequence is CASSNGGTAASYEQYF. The CDR3 DNA reads as TGCGCCAGCAGCAACGGGGGGACAGCGGCCTCCTACGAGCAGTACTTC.

This chain joins TRBV20-1 and TRBJ2-7, with D maybe TRBD2 (6 bases). Looked up from germline, CDR1 is DFQATT and CDR2 is SNEGSKA (reference sequence). The CDR3 sequence is 15 residues long. Trimming shortened V by 6 bases and J by 0 bases, and 18 bases separated the two germline ends. Here the CDR3 DNA reads TGCAGTGCCAGGCTCCCGGGACTCAGCTCCTACGAGCAGTACTTC. This gives the protein CSARLPGLSSYEQYF.

This clonotype was detected only a few times. The chain is built from TRBV4-3 and TRBJ1-4; the match to TRBD1 covers 7 bases. The CDR3 spans 15 residues. Germline lookup yields CDR1 LGHNA and CDR2 YSLEER. V shed 2 bases, J shed 7 bases, and the junction held 7 bases outside the gene matches. CDR3 sequence reads: CASSQQPRDSEKLFF. The CDR3 nucleotides are TGCGCCAGCAGCCAACAACCCCGGGACAGTGAAAAACTGTTTTTT.

For this clonotype: The junction and the germline gene differ at one end; a read error may be behind it. The chain recombines TRBV5-4 with TRBJ1-2, with D unclear. The germline gives CDR1 SGHNT, CDR2 YYREEE (reference sequence). The CDR3 has 15 residues. The CDR3 sequence is CASSLGSQPVLKSPF. Written as DNA, the CDR3 is TGTGCCAGCAGCTTGGGTTCACAGCCTGTTTTAAAATCCCCCTTC.

This clonotype was seen a few times. V is TRBV5-6 and J is TRBJ1-1; 7 bases agree with TRBD1. This CDR3 has 15 amino acids. Germline V gene lookup returns CDR1 SGHDT and CDR2 YYEEEE. V was pared by 3 bases and J by 5 bases, with 10 bases of the junction left unmatched. Written as DNA, the CDR3 is TGTGCCAGCAGCTCAGGACTACAGGGGCGGACTGAAGCTTTCTTT. Protein product: CASSSGLQGRTEAFF.

V gene TRBV4-2 combines with J gene TRBJ1-5; TRBD1 aligns across 7 bases. Germline assignment: CDR1 LGHNA and CDR2 YNFKEQ. The CDR3 totals 15 residues. The V segment lost 3 bases and the J segment 0 bases; nucleotides outside the gene matches: 2. The CDR3 nucleotides are TGTGCCAGCAGCCAGGACAGGCTTAGCAATCAGCCCCAGCATTTT. Its protein product is CASSQDRLSNQPQHF.

The rearrangement joins TRBV6-1 to TRBJ2-1; 13 bases line up with TRBD2. The CDR3 covers 17 residues. CDR1 and CDR2 (germline): MNHNS, SASEGT. Trimming removed 5 bases from V and 11 bases from J; junction bases left unmatched: 15. The CDR3 reads CASSSGTGTSGVRKQFF. In DNA, the CDR3 is TGTGCCAGCAGTTCCGGGACCGGGACTAGCGGGGTCAGGAAGCAGTTCTTC.

A few counts support this clonotype. The chain is built from TRBV27 and TRBJ2-7, with 9 positions matching TRBD2. Germline V gene data show CDR1 as MNHEY and CDR2 as SMNVEV (reference sequence). The CDR3 has 13 amino acids. The trim removed 5 bases at V and 4 bases at J, leaving 3 bases unmatched. The CDR3 bases are TGTGCCAGCAGTCCGGGACTAGCTTACGAGCAGTACGTC. It yields the protein CASSPGLAYEQYV.